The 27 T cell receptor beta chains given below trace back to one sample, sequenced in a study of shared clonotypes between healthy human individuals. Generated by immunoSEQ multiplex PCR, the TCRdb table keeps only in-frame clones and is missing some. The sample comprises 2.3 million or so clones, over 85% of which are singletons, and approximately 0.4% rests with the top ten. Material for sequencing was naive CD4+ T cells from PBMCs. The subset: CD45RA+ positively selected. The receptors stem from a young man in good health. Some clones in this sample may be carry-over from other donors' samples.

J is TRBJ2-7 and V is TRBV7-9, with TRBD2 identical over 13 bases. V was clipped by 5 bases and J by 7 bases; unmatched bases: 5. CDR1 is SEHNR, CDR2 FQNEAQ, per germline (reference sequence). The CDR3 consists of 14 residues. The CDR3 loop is CASSPGLAGEEQYF. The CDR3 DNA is TGTGCCAGCAGCCCCGGACTAGCGGGAGAAGAGCAGTACTTC.

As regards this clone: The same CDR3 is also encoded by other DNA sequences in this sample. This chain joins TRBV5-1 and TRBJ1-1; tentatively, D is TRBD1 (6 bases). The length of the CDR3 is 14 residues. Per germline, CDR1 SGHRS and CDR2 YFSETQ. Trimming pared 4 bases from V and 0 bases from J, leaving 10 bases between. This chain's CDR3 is CASSPRTVNTEAFF. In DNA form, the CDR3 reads TGCGCCAGCAGCCCTCGGACAGTGAACACTGAAGCTTTCTTT. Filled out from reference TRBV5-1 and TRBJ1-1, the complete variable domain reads KAGVTQTPRYLIKTRGQQVTLSCSPISGHRSVSWYQQTPGQGLQFLFEYFSETQRNKGNFPGRFSGRQFSNSRSEMNVSTLELGDSALYLCASSPRTVNTEAFFGQGTRLTVV.

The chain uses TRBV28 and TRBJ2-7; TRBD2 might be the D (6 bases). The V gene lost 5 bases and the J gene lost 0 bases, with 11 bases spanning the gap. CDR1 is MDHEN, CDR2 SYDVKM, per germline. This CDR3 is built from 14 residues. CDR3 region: CASSVSGFSYEQYF. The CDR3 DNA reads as TGTGCCAGCAGTGTAAGCGGGTTCTCCTACGAGCAGTACTTC.

The CDR3 DNA sequence: TGTGCCAGCAGCGTACGACTAGCGGGAGTTTACAATGAGCAGTTCTTC. This encodes CASSVRLAGVYNEQFF. The V call is TRBV9, the J call TRBJ2-1, with 12 bases fitting TRBD2. With 1 base clipped from V and 4 bases from J, the junction kept 3 bases outside the gene matches. From germline, CDR1 is SGDLS and CDR2 YYNGEE. This CDR3 is built from 16 residues.

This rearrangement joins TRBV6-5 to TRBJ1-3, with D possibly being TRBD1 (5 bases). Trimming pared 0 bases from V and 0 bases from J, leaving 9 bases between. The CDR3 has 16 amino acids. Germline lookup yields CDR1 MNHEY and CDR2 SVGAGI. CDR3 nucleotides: TGTGCCAGCAGTTACTCGAACGGGGGCTCTGGAAACACCATATATTTT. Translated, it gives CASSYSNGGSGNTIYF.

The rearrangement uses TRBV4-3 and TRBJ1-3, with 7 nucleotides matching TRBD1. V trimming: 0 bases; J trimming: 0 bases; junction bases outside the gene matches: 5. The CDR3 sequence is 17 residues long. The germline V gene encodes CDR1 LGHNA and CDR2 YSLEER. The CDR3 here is CASSQDPGTASGNTIYF. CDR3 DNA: TGCGCCAGCAGCCAAGATCCCGGGACAGCCTCTGGAAACACCATATATTTT.

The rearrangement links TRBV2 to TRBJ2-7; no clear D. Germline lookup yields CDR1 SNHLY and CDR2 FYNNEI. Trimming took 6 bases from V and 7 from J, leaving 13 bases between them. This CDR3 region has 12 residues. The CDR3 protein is CASSKSGEEQYF. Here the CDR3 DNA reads TGTGCCAGCAGCAAAAGTGGAGAGGAGCAGTACTTC. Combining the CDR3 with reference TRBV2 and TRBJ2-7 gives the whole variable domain EPEVTQTPSHQVTQMGQEVILRCVPISNHLYFYWYRQILGQKVEFLVSFYNNEISEKSEIFDDQFSVERPDGSNFTLKIRSTKLEDSAMYFCASSKSGEEQYFGPGTRLTVT.

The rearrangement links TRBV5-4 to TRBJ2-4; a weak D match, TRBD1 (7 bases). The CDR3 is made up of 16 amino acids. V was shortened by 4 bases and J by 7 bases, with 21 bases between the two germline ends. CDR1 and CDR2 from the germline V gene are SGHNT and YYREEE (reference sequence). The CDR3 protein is CASSQYSQGGANIQYF. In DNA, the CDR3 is TGTGCCAGCAGCCAATATTCCCAGGGGGGCGCCAACATTCAGTACTTC.

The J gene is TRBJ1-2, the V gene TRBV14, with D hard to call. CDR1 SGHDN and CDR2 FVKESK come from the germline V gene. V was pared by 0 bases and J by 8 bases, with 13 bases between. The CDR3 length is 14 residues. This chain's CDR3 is CASSQDMRADGYTF. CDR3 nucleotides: TGTGCCAGCAGCCAAGATATGAGGGCAGACGGCTACACCTTC. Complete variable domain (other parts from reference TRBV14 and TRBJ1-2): EAGVTQFPSHSVIEKGQTVTLRCDPISGHDNLYWYRRVMGKEIKFLLHFVKESKQDESGMPNNRFLAERTGGTYSTLKVQPAELEDSGVYFCASSQDMRADGYTFGSGTRLTVV.

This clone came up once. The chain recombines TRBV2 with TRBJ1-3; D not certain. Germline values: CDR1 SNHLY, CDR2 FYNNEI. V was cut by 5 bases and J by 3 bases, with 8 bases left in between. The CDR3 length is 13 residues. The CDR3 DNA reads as TGTGCCAGCAGTAGGGTCCTTGGAAACACCATATATTTT. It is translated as CASSRVLGNTIYF.

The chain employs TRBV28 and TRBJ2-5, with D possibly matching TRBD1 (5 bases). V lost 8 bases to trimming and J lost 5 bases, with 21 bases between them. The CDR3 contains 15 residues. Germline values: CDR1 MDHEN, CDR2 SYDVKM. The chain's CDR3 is CASFTSRVGIETQYF. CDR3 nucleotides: TGTGCCAGCTTTACTTCCAGGGTAGGGATTGAGACCCAGTACTTC.

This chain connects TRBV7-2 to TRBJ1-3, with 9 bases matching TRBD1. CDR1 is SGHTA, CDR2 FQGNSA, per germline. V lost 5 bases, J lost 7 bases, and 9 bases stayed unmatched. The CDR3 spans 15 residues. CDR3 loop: CASSPGDRAWNTIYF. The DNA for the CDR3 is TGTGCCAGCAGCCCAGGGGACAGGGCCTGGAACACCATATATTTT.

In DNA, the CDR3 is TGTGCCTCCTCCCGGGCAGGGCCGGGCACTGAAGCTTTCTTT. It yields the protein CASSRAGPGTEAFF. The chain links TRBV14 to TRBJ1-1, with TRBD1 as a possible D gene (5 bases). The CDR3 totals 14 residues. The ends were cut back, 11 bases at V and 4 bases at J, with 20 bases in the middle. Germline V CDR1 and CDR2: SGHDN, FVKESK.

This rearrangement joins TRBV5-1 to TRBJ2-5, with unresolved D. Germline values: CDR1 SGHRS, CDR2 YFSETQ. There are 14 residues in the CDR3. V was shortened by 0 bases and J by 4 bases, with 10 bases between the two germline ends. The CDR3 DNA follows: TGCGCCAGCAGCTTGGCCGAGCCAAGAGAGACCCAGTACTTC. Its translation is CASSLAEPRETQYF.

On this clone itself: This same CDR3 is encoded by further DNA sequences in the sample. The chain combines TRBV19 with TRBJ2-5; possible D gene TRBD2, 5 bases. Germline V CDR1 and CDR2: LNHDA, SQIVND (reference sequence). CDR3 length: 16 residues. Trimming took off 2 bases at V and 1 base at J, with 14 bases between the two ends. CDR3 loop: CASSISPSAGQETQYF. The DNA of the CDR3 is TGTGCCAGTAGTATATCTCCCTCGGCGGGCCAAGAGACCCAGTACTTC.

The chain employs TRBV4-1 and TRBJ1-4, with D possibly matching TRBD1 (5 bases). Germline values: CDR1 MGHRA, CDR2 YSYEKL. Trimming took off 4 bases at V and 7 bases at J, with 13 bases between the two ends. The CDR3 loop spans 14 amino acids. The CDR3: CASSLGTQSEKLFF. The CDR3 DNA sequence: TGCGCCAGCAGCCTAGGGACTCAGTCTGAAAAACTGTTTTTT.

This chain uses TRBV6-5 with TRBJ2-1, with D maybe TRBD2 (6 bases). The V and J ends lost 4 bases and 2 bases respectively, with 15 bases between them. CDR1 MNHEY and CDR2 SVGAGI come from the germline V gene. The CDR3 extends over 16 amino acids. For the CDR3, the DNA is TGTGCCAGCAGTTTAATGACTAGTCGCCCCTACAATGAGCAGTTCTTC. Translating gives CASSLMTSRPYNEQFF.

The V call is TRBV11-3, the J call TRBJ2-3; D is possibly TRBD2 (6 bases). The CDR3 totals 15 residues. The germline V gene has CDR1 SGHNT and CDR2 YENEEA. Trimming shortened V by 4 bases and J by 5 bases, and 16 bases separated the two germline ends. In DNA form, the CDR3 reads TGTGCCAGCAGCTCGGGGACTTCTGTTAGAGATACGCAGTATTTT. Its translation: CASSSGTSVRDTQYF. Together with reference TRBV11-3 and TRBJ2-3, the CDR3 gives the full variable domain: EAGVVQSPRYKIIEKKQPVAFWCNPISGHNTLYWYLQNLGQGPELLIRYENEEAVDDSQLPKDRFSAERLKGVDSTLKIQPAELGDSAVYLCASSSGTSVRDTQYFGPGTRLTVL.

DNA of the CDR3: TGTGCCAGCAGTTCTCCTCGGAAGGGGGACAATGGCTACACCTTC. Amino acid sequence: CASSSPRKGDNGYTF. The chain couples TRBV28 to TRBJ1-2; TRBD1 is a possible D gene (6 bases). Germline loops: CDR1 MDHEN, CDR2 SYDVKM. V lost 4 bases, J lost 6 bases, and 18 bases lay in between. The CDR3 length is 15 residues.

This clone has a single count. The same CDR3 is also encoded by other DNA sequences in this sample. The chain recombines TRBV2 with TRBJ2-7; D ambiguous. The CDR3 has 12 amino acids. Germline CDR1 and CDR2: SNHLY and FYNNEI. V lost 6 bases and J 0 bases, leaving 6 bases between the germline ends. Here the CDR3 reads CASSPSSYEQYF. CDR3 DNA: TGTGCCAGCAGCCCCAGCTCCTACGAGCAGTACTTC.

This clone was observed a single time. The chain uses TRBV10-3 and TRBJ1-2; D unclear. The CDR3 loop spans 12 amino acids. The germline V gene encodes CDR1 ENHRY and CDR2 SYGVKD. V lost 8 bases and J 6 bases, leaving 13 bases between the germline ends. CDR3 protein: CAIGEGGHGYTF. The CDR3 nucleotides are TGTGCCATCGGGGAGGGTGGCCATGGCTACACCTTC.

The CDR3 loop is CASSPTAGSTSRQFF. DNA for the CDR3: TGTGCCAGCAGCCCCACCGCCGGGTCGACAAGTAGGCAGTTCTTC. The chain links TRBV4-2 to TRBJ2-1; D unresolved. Germline values: CDR1 LGHNA, CDR2 YNFKEQ. V was trimmed by 4 bases and J by 12 bases, leaving 22 bases between them. CDR3 length: 15 residues.

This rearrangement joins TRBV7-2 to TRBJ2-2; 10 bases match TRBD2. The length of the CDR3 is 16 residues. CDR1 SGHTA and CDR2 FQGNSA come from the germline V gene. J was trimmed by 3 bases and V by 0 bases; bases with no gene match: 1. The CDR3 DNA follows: TGTGCCAGCAGCTTAGCCGGGACTAGCGACACCGGGGAGCTGTTTTTT. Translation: CASSLAGTSDTGELFF.

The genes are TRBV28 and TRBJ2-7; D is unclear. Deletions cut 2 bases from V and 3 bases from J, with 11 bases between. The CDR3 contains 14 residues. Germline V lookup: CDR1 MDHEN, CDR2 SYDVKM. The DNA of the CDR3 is TGTGCCAGCAGTTTAGGCCCCATGTTCTACGAGCAGTACTTC. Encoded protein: CASSLGPMFYEQYF. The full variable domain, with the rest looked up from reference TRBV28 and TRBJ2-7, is DVKVTQSSRYLVKRTGEKVFLECVQDMDHENMFWYRQDPGLGLRLIYFSYDVKMKEKGDIPEGYSVSREKKERFSLILESASTNQTSMYLCASSLGPMFYEQYFGPGTRLTVT.

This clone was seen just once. CDR3 region: CASSSGLAGVYEQYF. CDR3 coding DNA: TGTGCCAGCAGTTCGGGACTAGCGGGAGTCTACGAGCAGTACTTC. The V gene is TRBV7-6, the J gene TRBJ2-7, with 14 bases aligning to TRBD2. The CDR3 length is 15 residues. Germline values: CDR1 SGHVS, CDR2 FNYEAQ. Trimming at V came to 6 bases and at J to 3 bases, leaving 4 bases not matched to a gene.

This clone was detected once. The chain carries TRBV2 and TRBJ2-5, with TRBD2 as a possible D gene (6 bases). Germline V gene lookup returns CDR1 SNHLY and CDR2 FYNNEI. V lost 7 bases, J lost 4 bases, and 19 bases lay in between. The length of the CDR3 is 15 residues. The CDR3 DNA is TGTGCCAGCACGAAGGGACTCGCCGAGATAGAGACCCAGTACTTC. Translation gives CASTKGLAEIETQYF. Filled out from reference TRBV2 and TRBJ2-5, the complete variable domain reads EPEVTQTPSHQVTQMGQEVILRCVPISNHLYFYWYRQILGQKVEFLVSFYNNEISEKSEIFDDQFSVERPDGSNFTLKIRSTKLEDSAMYFCASTKGLAEIETQYFGPGTRLLVL.

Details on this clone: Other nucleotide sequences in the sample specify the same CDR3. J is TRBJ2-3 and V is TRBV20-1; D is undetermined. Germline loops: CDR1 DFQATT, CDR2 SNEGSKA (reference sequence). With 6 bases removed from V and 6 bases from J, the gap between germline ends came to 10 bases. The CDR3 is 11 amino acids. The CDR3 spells CSAIRADTQYF. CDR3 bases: TGCAGTGCGATTAGAGCCGATACGCAGTATTTT.